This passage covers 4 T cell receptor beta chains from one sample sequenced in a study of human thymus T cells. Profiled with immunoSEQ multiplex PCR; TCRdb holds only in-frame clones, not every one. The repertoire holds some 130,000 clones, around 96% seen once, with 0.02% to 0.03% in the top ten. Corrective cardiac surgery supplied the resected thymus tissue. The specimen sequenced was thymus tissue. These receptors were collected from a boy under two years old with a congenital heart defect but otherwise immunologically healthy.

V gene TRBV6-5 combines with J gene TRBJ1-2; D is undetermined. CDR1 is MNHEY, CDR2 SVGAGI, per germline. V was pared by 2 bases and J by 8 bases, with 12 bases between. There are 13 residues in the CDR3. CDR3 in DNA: TGTGCCAGCAGTTACCTCGCTGACGGAGGCTACACCTTC. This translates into CASSYLADGGYTF.

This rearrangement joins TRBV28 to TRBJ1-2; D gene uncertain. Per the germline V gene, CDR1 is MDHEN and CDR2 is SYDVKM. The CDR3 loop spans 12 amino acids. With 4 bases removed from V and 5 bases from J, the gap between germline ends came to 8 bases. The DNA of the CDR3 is TGTGCCAGCAGTTCCTGGGGATATGGCTACACCTTC. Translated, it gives CASSSWGYGYTF.

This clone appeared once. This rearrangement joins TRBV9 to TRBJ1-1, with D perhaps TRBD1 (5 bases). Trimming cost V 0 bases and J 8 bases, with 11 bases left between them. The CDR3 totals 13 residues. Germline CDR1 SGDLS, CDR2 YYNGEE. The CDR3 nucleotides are TGTGCCAGCAGCGTAGTCGAGGGGCTGGAAGCTTTCTTT. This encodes CASSVVEGLEAFF.

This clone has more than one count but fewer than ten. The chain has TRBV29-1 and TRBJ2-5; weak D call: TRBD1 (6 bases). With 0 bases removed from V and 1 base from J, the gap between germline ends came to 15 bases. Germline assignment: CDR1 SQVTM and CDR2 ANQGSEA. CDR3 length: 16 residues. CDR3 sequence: CSVEESEQGRQETQYF. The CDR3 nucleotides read TGCAGCGTTGAAGAGAGTGAGCAGGGGCGCCAAGAGACCCAGTACTTC.